Listed below are T cell receptor beta chains from one sample, sequenced in a study of blood T cell repertoires in COVID-19. The repertoire was sequenced with immunoSEQ multiplex PCR; TCRdb's copy has only in-frame clones and lacks some. In the table there are roughly 250,000 clones, approximately 86% of which are singletons. Sequenced sample: PBMCs or T cells enriched from blood (not recorded which). Receptors originate from a woman between 45 and 65 years old who had recovered from COVID-19. CDR3s include the opening cysteine and the closing phenylalanine or tryptophan. The D gene is left open where the match is weak. Where a row states a size, it is once, few, many or the class of an expanded clone; other rows omit it.

length,J,V,size,D,CDR3,DNA
12,TRBJ2-7,TRBV19,NA,NA,CASGQSAYEQYF,TGTGCCAGTGGACAGAGCGCCTACGAGCAGTACTTC
15,TRBJ1-4,TRBV19,NA,TRBD1,CASSVPGQGREKLFF,TGTGCCAGTAGTGTCCCGGGACAGGGGCGGGAAAAACTGTTTTTT
18,TRBJ2-1,TRBV11-2,few,TRBD2,CASSLDGTGLAGANEQFF,TGTGCCAGCAGCTTAGATGGGACGGGACTAGCGGGAGCCAATGAGCAGTTCTTC
14,TRBJ2-7,TRBV5-5,NA,TRBD1,CASSKSTGGYEQYF,TGTGCCAGCAGCAAGTCGACAGGGGGCTACGAGCAGTACTTC
16,TRBJ1-5,TRBV11-3,NA,TRBD1,CASSGTGGYSNQPQHF,TGTGCCAGCAGCGGGACAGGGGGTTATAGCAATCAGCCCCAGCATTTT
14,TRBJ2-5,TRBV27,NA,TRBD1,CASSTRTGEETQYF,TGTGCCAGCAGTACACGGACAGGGGAAGAGACCCAGTACTTC
15,TRBJ2-7,TRBV11-1,once,TRBD1,CASRSTGLGHDEQYF,TGTGCCAGCAGGTCGACAGGGCTTGGTCATGACGAGCAGTACTTC
13,TRBJ1-2,TRBV28,NA,NA,CASSLGGNYGYTF,TGTGCCAGCAGTTTGGGGGGAAACTATGGCTACACCTTC
14,TRBJ2-3,TRBV10-3,few,NA,CAIKDGQYTDTQYF,TGTGCCATCAAAGACGGACAGTACACAGATACGCAGTATTTT
14,TRBJ2-2,TRBV7-9,NA,TRBD2,CASTYGLANGELFF,TGTGCCAGCACCTATGGACTAGCGAACGGGGAGCTGTTTTTT
14,TRBJ1-5,TRBV4-2,NA,NA,CASSQNRADQPQHF,TGTGCCAGCAGCCAGAACAGGGCAGACCAGCCCCAGCATTTT
12,TRBJ2-1,TRBV7-2,NA,NA,CASSLVFSSRFF,TGTGCCAGCAGCTTAGTTTTTTCTAGTCGGTTCTTC
15,TRBJ1-2,TRBV18,NA,NA,CASSPQPLANYGYTF,TGTGCCAGCTCACCCCAACCCCTAGCTAACTATGGCTACACCTTC
14,TRBJ2-3,TRBV10-2,NA,TRBD2,CASSISGRSDTQYF,TGCGCCAGCAGTATTAGCGGGAGATCGGATACGCAGTATTTT
17,TRBJ1-6,TRBV2,NA,NA,CASSLGVWGGWNSPLHF,TGTGCCAGCAGCCTAGGGGTCTGGGGAGGATGGAATTCACCCCTCCACTTT
16,TRBJ2-1,TRBV28,NA,NA,CASRPPVYSSYNEQFF,TGTGCCAGCAGACCCCCAGTGTACAGCTCCTACAATGAGCAGTTCTTC
15,TRBJ1-5,TRBV4-2,NA,NA,CASSQGVAGNQPQHF,TGTGCCAGCAGCCAAGGTGTGGCAGGCAATCAGCCCCAGCATTTT
14,TRBJ2-5,TRBV4-1,NA,TRBD2,CASTGGGVGETQYF,TGCGCCAGCACCGGGGGGGGAGTTGGAGAGACCCAGTACTTC
14,TRBJ2-3,TRBV10-3,NA,NA,CATQGGYGTDTQYF,TGTGCCACACAAGGGGGATACGGCACAGATACGCAGTATTTT
15,TRBJ1-1,TRBV27,NA,TRBD1,CASSPRGDSNTEAFF,TGTGCCAGCAGTCCCAGGGGGGACTCGAACACTGAAGCTTTCTTT
15,TRBJ2-3,TRBV7-3,NA,NA,CASSLVGAGTDTQYF,TGTGCCAGCAGCCTCGTAGGTGCGGGCACAGATACGCAGTATTTT
14,TRBJ2-5,TRBV5-1,few,TRBD1,CASSARQGRETQYF,TGCGCCAGCAGCGCCAGACAGGGCCGGGAGACCCAGTACTTC
14,TRBJ2-7,TRBV6-5,NA,TRBD2,CASSSGGSSYEQYF,TGTGCCAGCAGTAGCGGGGGGAGCTCCTACGAGCAGTACTTC
15,TRBJ2-7,TRBV18,NA,NA,CASSQDRILSYEQYF,TGTGCCAGCTCACAAGACAGGATCCTTTCATACGAGCAGTACTTC
15,TRBJ2-1,TRBV5-4,once,TRBD2,CASSGGGSSYNEQFF,TGTGCCAGCAGCGGCGGGGGAAGCTCCTACAATGAGCAGTTCTTC
15,TRBJ1-1,TRBV25-1,NA,NA,CASSEWARGHTEAFF,TGTGCCAGCAGTGAATGGGCCAGGGGACACACTGAAGCTTTCTTT
14,TRBJ2-1,TRBV18,NA,TRBD2,CASSPASGTDEQFF,TGTGCCAGCTCACCGGCTAGCGGGACGGATGAGCAGTTCTTC
14,TRBJ1-5,TRBV7-9,NA,NA,CASSPGASNQPQHF,TGTGCCAGCAGCCCAGGGGCAAGTAATCAGCCCCAGCATTTT
15,TRBJ1-2,TRBV7-9,NA,TRBD1,CASSTAGGKNYGYTF,TGTGCCAGCAGCACCGCAGGGGGCAAGAACTATGGCTACACCTTC
15,TRBJ2-1,TRBV18,NA,TRBD2,CASSPIAGVGNEQFF,TGTGCCAGCTCACCCATAGCGGGAGTGGGCAATGAGCAGTTCTTC
13,TRBJ1-1,TRBV7-6,NA,NA,CASSARENTEAFF,TGTGCCAGCAGCGCGAGAGAGAACACTGAAGCTTTCTTT
17,TRBJ2-2,TRBV7-3,once,TRBD2,CASSFPTSGIGTGELFF,TGTGCCAGCAGCTTTCCTACTAGCGGGATAGGAACCGGGGAGCTGTTTTTT
19,TRBJ1-2,TRBV28,NA,TRBD1,CASSFFRREVDRGAYGYTF,TGTGCCAGCAGTTTTTTCCGGAGAGAGGTTGACAGGGGTGCCTATGGCTACACCTTC
12,TRBJ1-1,TRBV29-1,NA,NA,CSAKTGNTEAFF,TGCAGCGCTAAAACAGGGAACACTGAAGCTTTCTTT
16,TRBJ2-7,TRBV21-1,NA,NA,CASSVSTRLGLSEQYF,TGTGCCAGCAGTGTGTCCACGAGGCTTGGCCTGAGCGAGCAGTACTTC
15,TRBJ2-7,TRBV18,NA,NA,CASSPGAEFSYEQYF,TGTGCCAGCTCACCAGGGGCAGAATTCTCCTACGAGCAGTACTTC
14,TRBJ1-1,TRBV5-1,NA,TRBD1,CASSFRTGLGEAFF,TGCGCCAGCAGCTTCAGGACAGGGTTAGGTGAAGCTTTCTTT
14,TRBJ2-7,TRBV10-3,NA,NA,CATSQGTASYEQYF,TGTGCCACGAGCCAGGGGACGGCTTCCTACGAGCAGTACTTC